This TCR beta chain was sequenced in a study of shared clonotypes between healthy human individuals. CDR3 length equals 12 residues. Germline values: CDR1 SGHVS, CDR2 FQNEAQ. Losses at the gene ends were 3 bases for V and 7 bases for J; bases not matched to a gene: 1. Evenly divided among several immunoSEQ plates was the genomic DNA of each subset. The assay was immunoSEQ multiplex PCR, and TCRdb's table has in-frame clones only and misses some. The table includes hundreds of thousands of clones, 95% to 97% detected once. The naive CD8 subset, CD45RO-negative cells positively selected for CCR7, excluded terminally differentiated effector memory CD45RA+ cells.

This chain links TRBV7-8 with TRBJ2-7, with 9 positions matching TRBD2. The receptor comes from a woman younger than 45 in good health. Sequencing input: naive CD8+ T cells sorted from blood. The CDR3 loop reads CASSFLAGEQYF. CDR3 DNA sequence: TGTGCCAGCAGCTTTCTAGCGGGAGAGCAGTACTTC.